The source of this T cell receptor beta chain is a study of shared clonotypes between healthy human individuals. Unsorted PBMC DNA underwent sequencing on ten immunoSEQ deep assay plates. Method: immunoSEQ multiplex PCR; TCRdb's copy keeps in-frame clones and lacks some. The repertoire has roughly 450,000 clones, approximately 79% of them found once; the top ten carry over 10%. CDR3 length: 18 residues. The J segment lost 7 bases and the V segment lost 0 bases, leaving 12 bases of the junction unmatched. Germline assignment: CDR1 MGHRA and CDR2 YSYEKL. This clonotype was sampled from a woman between 40 and 55 years old in good health. Some clones in this sample may be carry-over from other donors' samples. The material sequenced was PBMCs. V is TRBV4-1 and J is TRBJ1-4, with 9 nucleotides matching TRBD1. The CDR3 sequence is CASSQDKTGGGFFEKLFF. Written as DNA, the CDR3 is TGCGCCAGCAGCCAAGATAAGACAGGGGGGGGGTTTTTTGAAAAACTGTTTTTT.